This is a list of T cell receptor beta chains from one sample in a study of lymphopenia after photon versus proton radiotherapy. Generated by immunoSEQ multiplex PCR, the TCRdb table keeps only in-frame clones and is missing some. The sample holds 150,000 or so clones, around nine tenths seen once. The source was peripheral blood, collected from a patient treated with photon-based radiotherapy. The receptors were gathered from a man aged 45-65 years with gastric cancer. CDR3s include the opening cysteine and the closing phenylalanine or tryptophan. Fields, in order: V gene, clone size, D gene, J gene, CDR3 protein, CDR3 DNA. D genes are given only for firm matches. Clone size appears in some rows only: once, few, many, or a class for an expanded clone.

TRBV6-4,few,TRBD1,TRBJ2-6,CASSEVEEGASGANVLTF,TGTGCCAGCAGTGAGGTCGAAGAGGGGGCCTCTGGGGCCAACGTCCTGACTTTC
TRBV27,.,TRBD2,TRBJ2-7,CASSLSSAGALYEQYF,TGTGCCAGCAGTTTATCTTCGGCGGGAGCACTCTACGAGCAGTACTTC
TRBV30,.,TRBD2,TRBJ2-3,CAWSVGTSGSPQYF,TGTGCCTGGAGTGTAGGGACTAGCGGGAGTCCGCAGTATTTT
TRBV7-2,.,.,TRBJ1-2,CASSLQGWYGYTF,TGTGCCAGCAGCTTACAGGGGTGGTACGGCTACACCTTC
TRBV7-6,.,TRBD2,TRBJ2-7,CASSYSAGGIYEQYF,TGTGCCAGCAGTTATTCTGCGGGAGGAATCTACGAGCAGTACTTC
TRBV4-1,few,.,TRBJ1-1,CASSQDDLNRYGRRVNTEAFF,TGCGCCAGCAGCCAAGATGACCTGAACAGATACGGTCGACGAGTGAACACTGAAGCTTTCTTT
TRBV9,.,.,TRBJ2-1,CASSASGLSYNEQFF,TGTGCCAGCAGCGCCTCGGGACTGTCCTACAATGAGCAGTTCTTC
TRBV10-3,few,.,TRBJ2-7,CAISESGGPTYEQYF,TGTGCCATCAGTGAGTCGGGGGGACCTACCTACGAGCAGTACTTC
TRBV15,.,.,TRBJ1-1,CATSRAMDRLNTEAFF,TGTGCCACCAGCAGAGCGATGGACAGATTGAACACTGAAGCTTTCTTT
TRBV29-1,.,TRBD1,TRBJ1-2,CSVSQTGQGARGYGYTF,TGCAGCGTCTCACAGACGGGACAGGGGGCGCGGGGCTATGGCTACACCTTC
TRBV11-2,.,.,TRBJ2-5,CASSLGGHGSPQETQYF,TGTGCCAGCAGCCTTGGGGGGCACGGGAGCCCCCAAGAGACCCAGTACTTC
TRBV5-4,.,TRBD1,TRBJ1-2,CASSPGQGGGYTF,TGTGCCAGCAGCCCGGGACAGGGAGGCGGCTACACCTTC
TRBV6-5,.,.,TRBJ1-2,CASSYGRGADGYTF,TGTGCCAGCAGTTACGGGCGGGGGGCGGATGGCTACACCTTC
TRBV7-6,.,.,TRBJ1-4,CASSGRRLTGEKLFF,TGTGCCAGCAGCGGTCGACGCCTAACGGGGGAAAAACTGTTTTTT
TRBV6-1,.,.,TRBJ1-2,CASSETWNGYTF,TGTGCCAGCAGTGAAACTTGGAACGGCTACACCTTC
TRBV7-9,.,TRBD2,TRBJ2-5,CASSLTAGAGETQYF,TGTGCCAGCAGCTTAACGGCGGGAGCGGGCGAGACCCAGTACTTC
TRBV4-1,.,TRBD2,TRBJ2-7,CASSLRTSGRALEQYF,TGCGCCAGCAGCCTTCGGACTAGCGGGAGGGCTCTCGAGCAGTACTTC
TRBV11-1,.,TRBD1,TRBJ1-1,CASSLEGTGFEAFF,TGTGCCAGCAGCTTAGAGGGGACAGGATTTGAAGCTTTCTTT
TRBV30,.,TRBD2,TRBJ2-3,CAWRLAGYTDTQYF,TGTGCCTGGAGACTAGCGGGGTACACAGATACGCAGTATTTT
TRBV12-5,few,.,TRBJ1-3,CASGDTWTGMRNTIYF,TGTGCTAGTGGTGACACTTGGACCGGAATGAGAAACACCATATATTTT
TRBV29-1,.,.,TRBJ2-1,CSAGYNEQFF,TGCAGCGCAGGGTACAATGAGCAGTTCTTC
TRBV2,.,.,TRBJ2-5,CASAGRQAQETQYF,TGTGCCAGCGCCGGGCGGCAAGCCCAAGAGACCCAGTACTTC
TRBV27,.,.,TRBJ2-3,CASSSLPFPRDTQYF,TGTGCCAGCAGTTCGCTTCCCTTTCCCAGGGATACGCAGTATTTT
TRBV10-3,once,TRBD2,TRBJ2-2,CAISGRTDTGELFF,TGTGCCATTAGCGGGAGGACCGACACCGGGGAGCTGTTTTTT
TRBV28,.,.,TRBJ2-2,CASSLAAGELFF,TGTGCCAGCAGTTTAGCGGCCGGGGAGCTGTTTTTT
TRBV7-6,.,.,TRBJ1-1,CASSGVPLGGTEAFF,TGTGCCAGCAGCGGAGTCCCACTCGGGGGCACTGAAGCTTTCTTT
TRBV5-3,.,.,TRBJ2-7,CARSLFPRGEYEQYF,TGTGCCAGAAGCTTGTTTCCCAGGGGGGAATACGAGCAGTACTTC
TRBV6-1,.,.,TRBJ2-7,CASSPTGSYEQYF,TGTGCCAGCAGTCCCACAGGATCCTACGAGCAGTACTTC
TRBV21-1,.,.,TRBJ2-7,CASSLGPPSYEQYF,TGTGCCAGCAGCTTGGGACCGCCTTCCTACGAGCAGTACTTC
TRBV2,once,TRBD2,TRBJ2-1,CASSGTPQSGTSEYEQFF,TGTGCCAGCAGTGGAACCCCCCAATCCGGGACTAGCGAGTATGAGCAGTTCTTC
TRBV19,.,TRBD1,TRBJ1-3,CASSAGQGRSGNTIYF,TGTGCCAGTAGTGCGGGACAGGGGCGCTCTGGAAACACCATATATTTT
TRBV11-2,once,.,TRBJ2-7,CASSLNPGLYEQYF,TGTGCCAGCAGCTTAAATCCAGGGCTCTACGAGCAGTACTTC
TRBV11-2,few,.,TRBJ2-5,CASSLQPEVTQYF,TGTGCCAGCAGCCTCCAACCCGAAGTGACCCAGTACTTC
TRBV18,.,TRBD1,TRBJ2-7,CASSPPSGGGYEQYF,TGTGCCAGCTCACCTCCATCAGGGGGCGGCTACGAGCAGTACTTC
TRBV6-1,.,.,TRBJ2-1,CASILGTPPDEQFF,TGTGCCAGCATACTGGGGACTCCCCCCGATGAGCAGTTCTTC
TRBV5-6,.,TRBD1,TRBJ2-1,CASSSGQGIFNEQFF,TGTGCCAGCAGCTCGGGACAGGGGATCTTCAATGAGCAGTTCTTC
TRBV30,.,TRBD2,TRBJ2-1,CAWSVGRGYSSYNEQFF,TGTGCCTGGAGTGTAGGGAGGGGCTATAGCTCCTACAATGAGCAGTTCTTC
TRBV9,.,.,TRBJ1-3,CASSVDIRTGNTIYF,TGTGCCAGCAGCGTAGATATCCGGACTGGAAACACCATATATTTT
TRBV19,.,.,TRBJ2-7,CASSLVYPGTEQYF,TGTGCCAGTAGCCTCGTATACCCGGGGACCGAGCAGTACTTC
TRBV6-7,.,.,TRBJ1-5,CASSYDTGRQPQHF,TGTGCCAGCAGTTACGACACAGGGAGACAGCCCCAGCATTTT
TRBV9,.,TRBD2,TRBJ2-3,CASSGTRLGDTQYF,TGTGCCAGCAGCGGGACTAGATTGGGAGATACGCAGTATTTT
TRBV11-1,.,TRBD2,TRBJ2-7,CASSLTAQAGGLGEQYF,TGTGCCAGCAGCTTAACGGCTCAGGCGGGAGGGCTCGGCGAGCAGTACTTC
TRBV7-2,.,TRBD2,TRBJ2-3,CASSYSGTKTDTQYF,TGTGCCAGCAGCTACTCAGGGACTAAAACAGATACGCAGTATTTT
TRBV7-3,.,.,TRBJ2-5,CASSLRGIVVETQYF,TGTGCCAGCAGCTTAAGGGGTATAGTTGTTGAGACCCAGTACTTC
TRBV4-3,.,.,TRBJ2-5,CASSQALALAETQYF,TGCGCCAGCAGCCAAGCACTAGCCTTAGCAGAGACCCAGTACTTC
TRBV18,.,.,TRBJ2-2,CASSPAGSGTGELFF,TGTGCCAGCTCCCCAGCGGGTAGTGGAACCGGGGAGCTGTTTTTT
TRBV4-2,once,TRBD1,TRBJ2-1,CASSQAGGDINEQFF,TGTGCCAGCAGCCAAGCAGGGGGCGATATTAATGAGCAGTTCTTC
TRBV28,few,.,TRBJ1-1,CASSPGGDLVNTEAFF,TGTGCCAGCAGTCCTGGTGGGGACCTGGTGAACACTGAAGCTTTCTTT
TRBV19,.,.,TRBJ1-3,CASSIGDSGNTIYF,TGTGCCAGTAGTATAGGGGACTCTGGAAACACCATATATTTT
TRBV27,.,TRBD1,TRBJ1-2,CASSSGTGGDIYGYTF,TGTGCCAGCAGTTCCGGGACAGGGGGCGACATCTATGGCTACACCTTC
TRBV7-9,.,.,TRBJ1-1,CASSPEEGGRAFF,TGTGCCAGCAGCCCCGAAGAAGGTGGAAGAGCTTTCTTT
TRBV12-5,.,TRBD2,TRBJ2-7,CASGIGLAIGSYEQYF,TGTGCTAGTGGCATCGGACTAGCGATTGGCTCCTACGAGCAGTACTTC
TRBV29-1,.,TRBD2,TRBJ2-2,CSVRAGGTGELFF,TGCAGCGTTCGGGCGGGAGGTACCGGGGAGCTGTTTTTT
TRBV11-2,.,TRBD1,TRBJ1-5,CASSLRGQRNQPQHF,TGTGCCAGCAGCTTAAGGGGACAGAGGAATCAGCCCCAGCATTTT
TRBV5-1,.,.,TRBJ1-2,CASSPFDPENGYTF,TGCGCCAGCAGCCCGTTTGACCCCGAAAATGGCTACACCTTC
TRBV5-4,.,.,TRBJ2-3,CASSLPGQRTDTQYF,TGTGCCAGCAGCTTGCCGGGACAACGGACAGATACGCAGTATTTT
TRBV29-1,once,.,TRBJ2-7,CSVEPGDTPYEQYF,TGCAGCGTTGAGCCTGGGGACACTCCCTACGAGCAGTACTTC
TRBV15,.,TRBD2,TRBJ2-1,CATSTLGGGLGTFF,TGTGCCACCAGCACCCTGGGGGGGGGTTTAGGCACGTTCTTC
TRBV7-9,.,.,TRBJ1-4,CASSLWTATNEKLFF,TGTGCCAGCAGCCTCTGGACAGCAACTAATGAAAAACTGTTTTTT